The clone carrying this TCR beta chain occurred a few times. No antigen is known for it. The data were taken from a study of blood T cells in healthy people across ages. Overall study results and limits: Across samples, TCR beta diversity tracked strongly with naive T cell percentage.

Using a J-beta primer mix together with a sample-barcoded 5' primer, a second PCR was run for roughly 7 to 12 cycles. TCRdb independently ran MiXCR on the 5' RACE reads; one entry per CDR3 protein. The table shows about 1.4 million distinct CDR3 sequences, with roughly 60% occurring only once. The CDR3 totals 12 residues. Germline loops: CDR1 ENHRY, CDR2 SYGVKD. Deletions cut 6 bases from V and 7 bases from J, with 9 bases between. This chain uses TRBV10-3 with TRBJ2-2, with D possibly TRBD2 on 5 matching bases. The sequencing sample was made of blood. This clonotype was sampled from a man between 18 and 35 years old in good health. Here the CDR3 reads CAIRASHGELFF. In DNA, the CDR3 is TGTGCCATCAGAGCTAGCCACGGGGAGCTGTTTTTT.